This T cell receptor (beta chain) was recorded in a study of blood T cells in healthy people across ages. Total RNA extracted from each sample amounted to at least 5.5 micrograms. The authors ran a second PCR of roughly 6 to 11 cycles using a sample-barcoded 5' primer and a J-beta primer mix. TCRdb called the 5' RACE reads again in MiXCR, with one record for every CDR3 protein. This table has roughly 680,000 distinct CDR3 sequences, 49% appearing once. Germline CDR1 SQVTM, CDR2 ANQGSEA. The V end was cut by 6 bases, the J end by 6 bases, with 20 bases between. This CDR3 spans 14 amino acids. Sequencing used blood. The chain recombines TRBV29-1 with TRBJ1-2, with D perhaps matching TRBD1 (5 bases). This TCR was sampled from a woman aged 60-70 years in good health. CDR3 protein: CSVTSSTGGHGYTF. The DNA of the CDR3 is TGCAGCGTCACCTCTAGTACAGGTGGCCATGGCTACACCTTC.